The 14 T cell receptor beta chains listed next were all sequenced from one sample in a study of shared clonotypes between healthy human individuals. The assay was immunoSEQ multiplex PCR, and TCRdb's table has in-frame clones only and misses some. The sample contains about half a million clones, about 74% of which appear only once. The sequencing sample was made of PBMCs. Every receptor here comes from a woman between 35 and 50 years old in good health. Some clones in this sample may be carry-over from other donors' samples.

In the case of this clone: With only one base between it and a far larger clone, this is likely a read error. Other DNA sequences in this sample translate to the same CDR3. This chain links TRBV5-6 with TRBJ1-1, with 7 bases aligning to TRBD1. Germline assignment: CDR1 SGHDT and CDR2 YYEEEE. This CDR3 is built from 15 residues. CDR3 in amino acids: CASSLLPGGGTEAFF. The CDR3 bases are TGTGCCAGCAGCTTGCTCCCAGGGGGGGGCACTGAAGCTTTCTTC.

This sequence joins TRBV6-6 and TRBJ2-3; 8 positions agree with TRBD2. Germline trimming cut 4 bases from V and 10 bases from J; bases unmatched to any gene: 1. Germline CDR1 and CDR2: MNHNY and SVGAGI (reference sequence). The CDR3 spans 11 residues. Here the CDR3 reads CASSSGLAQYF. CDR3 sequence (DNA): TGTGCCAGCAGTTCGGGACTAGCGCAGTATTTT.

The rearrangement uses TRBV4-3 and TRBJ2-3; 7 bases match TRBD2. The CDR3 is 16 residues long. V was clipped by 3 bases and J by 3 bases; unmatched bases: 9. CDR1 is LGHNA, CDR2 YSLEER, per germline. Written as DNA, the CDR3 is TGCGCCAGCAGCCAGGCGGGAGTGACTAGGACAGATACGCAGTATTTT. Translating it yields CASSQAGVTRTDTQYF.

V is TRBV15 and J is TRBJ2-5; D gene unclear. TRBJ2-7 matches the DNA end more closely, so the J call is doubtful. The CDR3 is 17 amino acids. Germline CDR1 LNHNV, CDR2 YYDKDF (reference sequence). The CDR3 coding sequence is TGTGCCACCAGCAGAGATCCCGATATCATTCAAACCTACGAGCAGTACTTC. Its translation: CATSRDPDIIQTYEQYF.

The chain combines TRBV2 with TRBJ2-5; TRBD2 matches at 8 bases. After removal of 5 bases from V and 2 bases from J, the junction contained 4 bases not matched to a gene. The CDR3 has 14 residues. In germline, CDR1 is SNHLY, CDR2 FYNNEI. The CDR3 coding sequence is TGTGCCAGCAGTCTTACTAGCGGACAAGAGACCCAGTACTTC. Amino acids: CASSLTSGQETQYF.

A remark on this clone: A much larger clone differs from this one at a single base, so this may be a read error. V usage is TRBV28 and J usage is TRBJ2-2; D may be TRBD1 (7 bases). V lost 4 bases and J lost 15, with 21 bases in between. CDR1 is MDHEN and CDR2 is SYDVKM in the germline V gene. The CDR3 spans 14 residues. The CDR3 loop reads CASSSGTALASVFF. The CDR3 DNA follows: TGTGCCAGCAGTTCAGGGACAGCCCTAGCGTCGGTGTTTTTT. The full variable domain, in which reference TRBV28 and TRBJ2-2 provide the parts outside the CDR3, is DVKVTQSSRYLVKRTGEKVFLECVQDMDHENMFWYRQDPGLGLRLIYFSYDVKMKEKGDIPEGYSVSREKKERFSLILESASTNQTSMYLCASSSGTALASVFFGEGSRLTVL.

The chain has TRBV7-8 and TRBJ2-5; D perhaps matches TRBD1 (5 bases). The CDR3 sequence is 14 residues long. CDR1 is SGHVS, CDR2 FQNEAQ, per germline. Trimming pared 5 bases from V and 1 base from J, leaving 11 bases between. CDR3 bases: TGTGCCAGCAGCCAAAGGGGTTCCCAAGAGACCCAGTACTTC. This sequence encodes CASSQRGSQETQYF.

The chain's CDR3 is CASSQNSGGTDTQYF. CDR3 sequence (DNA): TGCGCCAGCAGCCAAAATTCGGGGGGCACAGATACGCAGTATTTT. The chain combines TRBV4-3 with TRBJ2-3, with a weak D call TRBD2 (6 bases). Germline V gene sequence: CDR1 LGHNA, CDR2 YSLEER. Trimming removed 2 bases at V and 1 base at J, with 10 bases between. The CDR3 is 15 amino acids.

A remark on this clone: Other DNA sequences in this specimen translate into the identical CDR3. J is TRBJ1-2 and V is TRBV20-1; D is unclear. Germline V gene data show CDR1 as DFQATT and CDR2 as SNEGSKA (reference sequence). Trimming removed 5 bases at V and 8 bases at J, with 6 bases between. CDR3 length: 9 amino acids. CDR3 protein: CSALDGYTF. The CDR3 coding sequence is TGCAGTGCTCTTGACGGCTACACCTTC.

In the case of this clone: A read error likely explains this, since a far larger clone differs by one base. The V and J genes are TRBV15 and TRBJ2-7; D tentatively fits TRBD1 or TRBD2 (6 bases each). The V gene lost 5 bases and the J gene lost 4 bases, with 21 bases spanning the gap. This CDR3 spans 16 amino acids. Germline CDR1 reads LNHNV; CDR2 reads YYDKDF (reference sequence). CDR3 amino acids: CATSGRGSAGIYEQYF. The CDR3 DNA follows: TGTGCCACCAGCGGCAGGGGCTCAGCGGGTATATACGAGCAGTACTTC.

V and J are TRBV6-1 and TRBJ1-2; 9 bases agree with TRBD1. The CDR3 is made up of 14 amino acids. The V and J ends lost 4 bases and 9 bases, in that order; junction bases with no gene match: 9. Germline loops: CDR1 MNHNS, CDR2 SASEGT. The DNA of the CDR3 is TGTGCCAGCAGTGGCCCACAGGGGGCTCGAAGCTACACCTTC. It is translated as CASSGPQGARSYTF.

The chain joins TRBV6-1 to TRBJ1-4; no clear D gene. This CDR3 spans 17 amino acids. Germline V gene data show CDR1 as MNHNS and CDR2 as SASEGT. Trimming cost V 1 base and J 8 bases, with 20 bases left between them. CDR3 protein: CASSEVPGLETREKLFF. The DNA of the CDR3 is TGTGCCAGCAGTGAAGTCCCGGGCCTCGAAACCAGGGAAAAACTGTTTTTT.

The chain recombines TRBV4-1 with TRBJ1-1; D is perhaps TRBD1 (6 bases). In germline, CDR1 is MGHRA, CDR2 YSYEKL. The CDR3 runs 15 residues. V lost 4 bases and J 1 base, leaving 13 bases between the germline ends. The CDR3 DNA reads TGCGCCAGCAGCCTAGGGGTAGGGGGGAACACTGAAGCTTTCTTT. This translates into CASSLGVGGNTEAFF.

The V call is TRBV10-2, the J call TRBJ2-6; the match to TRBD1 covers 8 bases. The CDR3 length is 16 residues. The V gene end was trimmed by 6 bases and the J gene end by 2 bases; junction bases not matched to a gene: 6. The germline CDR1 and CDR2 sequences are WSHSY and SAAADI. The CDR3 nucleotides are TGCGCCAGCAGGGGGACAGGTGGTGCTGGGGCCAACGTCCTGACTTTC. Its translation is CASRGTGGAGANVLTF.